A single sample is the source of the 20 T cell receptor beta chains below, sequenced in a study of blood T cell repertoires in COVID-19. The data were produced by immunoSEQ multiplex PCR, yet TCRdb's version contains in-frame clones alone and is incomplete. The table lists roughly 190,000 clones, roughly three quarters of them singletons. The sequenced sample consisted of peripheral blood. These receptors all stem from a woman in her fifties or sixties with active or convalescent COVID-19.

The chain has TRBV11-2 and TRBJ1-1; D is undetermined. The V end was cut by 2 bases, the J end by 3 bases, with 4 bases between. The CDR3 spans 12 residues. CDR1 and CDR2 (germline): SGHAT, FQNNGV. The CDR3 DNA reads TGTGCCAGCAGCTTACTGTACACTGAAGCTTTCTTT. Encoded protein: CASSLLYTEAFF.

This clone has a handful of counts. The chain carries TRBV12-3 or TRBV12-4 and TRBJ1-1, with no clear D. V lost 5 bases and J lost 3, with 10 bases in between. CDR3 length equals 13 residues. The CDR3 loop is CASSPRVDTEAFF. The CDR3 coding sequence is TGTGCCAGCAGTCCCCGGGTGGACACTGAAGCTTTCTTT.

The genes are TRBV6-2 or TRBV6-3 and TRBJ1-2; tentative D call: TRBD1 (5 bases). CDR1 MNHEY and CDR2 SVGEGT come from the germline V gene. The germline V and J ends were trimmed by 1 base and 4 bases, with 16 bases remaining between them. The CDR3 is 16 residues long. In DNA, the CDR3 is TGTGCCAGCAGTTACTTGTTGTGGGGCGTGGGCTATGGCTACACCTTC. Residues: CASSYLLWGVGYGYTF.

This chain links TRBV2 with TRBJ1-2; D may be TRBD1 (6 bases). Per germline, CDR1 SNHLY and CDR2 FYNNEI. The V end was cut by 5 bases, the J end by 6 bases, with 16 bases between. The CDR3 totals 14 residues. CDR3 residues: CASSPHRQADGYTF. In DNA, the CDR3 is TGTGCCAGCAGTCCGCACCGACAGGCCGATGGCTACACCTTC.

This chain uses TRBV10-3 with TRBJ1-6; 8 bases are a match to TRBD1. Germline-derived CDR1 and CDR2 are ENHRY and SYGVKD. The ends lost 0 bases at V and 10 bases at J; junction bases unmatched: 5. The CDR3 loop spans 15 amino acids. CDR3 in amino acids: CAISESPGGRSPLHF. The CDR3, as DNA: TGTGCCATCAGTGAGTCGCCAGGGGGCAGGTCACCCCTCCACTTT.

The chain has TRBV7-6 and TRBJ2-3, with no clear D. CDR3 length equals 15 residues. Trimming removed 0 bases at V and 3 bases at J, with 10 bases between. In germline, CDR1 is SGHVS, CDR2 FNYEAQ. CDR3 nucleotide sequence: TGTGCCAGCAGCTTAGCGAGCCGTACTACAGATACGCAGTATTTT. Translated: CASSLASRTTDTQYF. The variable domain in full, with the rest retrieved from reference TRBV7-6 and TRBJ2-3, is GAGVSQSPRYKVTKRGQDVALRCDPISGHVSLYWYRQALGQGPEFLTYFNYEAQQDKSGLPNDRFSAERPEGSISTLTIQRTEQRDSAMYRCASSLASRTTDTQYFGPGTRLTVL.

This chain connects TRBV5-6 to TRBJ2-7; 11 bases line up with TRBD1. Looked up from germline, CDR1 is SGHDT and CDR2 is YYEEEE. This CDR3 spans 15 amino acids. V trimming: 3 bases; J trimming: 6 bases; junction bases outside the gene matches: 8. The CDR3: CASSWRSGTGGEQYF. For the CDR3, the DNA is TGTGCCAGCAGCTGGCGGTCCGGGACAGGGGGCGAGCAGTACTTC.

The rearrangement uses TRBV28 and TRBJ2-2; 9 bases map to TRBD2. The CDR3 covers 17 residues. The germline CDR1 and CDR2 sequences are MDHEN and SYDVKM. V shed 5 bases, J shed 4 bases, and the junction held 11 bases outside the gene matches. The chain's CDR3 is CASSQLRLADPTGELFF. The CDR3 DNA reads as TGTGCCAGCAGTCAATTGCGACTAGCGGACCCCACCGGGGAGCTGTTTTTT. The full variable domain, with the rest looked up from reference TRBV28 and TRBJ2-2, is DVKVTQSSRYLVKRTGEKVFLECVQDMDHENMFWYRQDPGLGLRLIYFSYDVKMKEKGDIPEGYSVSREKKERFSLILESASTNQTSMYLCASSQLRLADPTGELFFGEGSRLTVL.

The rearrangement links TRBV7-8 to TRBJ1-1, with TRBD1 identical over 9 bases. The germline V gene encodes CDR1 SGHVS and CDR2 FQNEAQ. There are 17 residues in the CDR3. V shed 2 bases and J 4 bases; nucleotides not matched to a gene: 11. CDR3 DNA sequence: TGTGCCAGCAGCTTAATCCGTCCGGGACAGGGCTCCACTGAAGCTTTCTTT. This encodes CASSLIRPGQGSTEAFF.

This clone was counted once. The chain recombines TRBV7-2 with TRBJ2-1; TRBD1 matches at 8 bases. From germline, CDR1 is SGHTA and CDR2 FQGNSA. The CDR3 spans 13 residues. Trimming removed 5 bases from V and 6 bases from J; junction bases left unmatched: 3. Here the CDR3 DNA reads TGTGCCAGCAGCGCGGACAGGGTCAATGAGCAGTTCTTC. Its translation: CASSADRVNEQFF.

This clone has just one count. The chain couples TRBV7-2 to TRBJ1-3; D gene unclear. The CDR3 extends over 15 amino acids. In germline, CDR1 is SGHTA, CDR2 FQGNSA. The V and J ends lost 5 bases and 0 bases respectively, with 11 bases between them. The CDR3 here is CASSPVPSSGNTIYF. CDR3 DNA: TGTGCCAGCAGCCCGGTTCCGAGCTCTGGAAACACCATATATTTT.

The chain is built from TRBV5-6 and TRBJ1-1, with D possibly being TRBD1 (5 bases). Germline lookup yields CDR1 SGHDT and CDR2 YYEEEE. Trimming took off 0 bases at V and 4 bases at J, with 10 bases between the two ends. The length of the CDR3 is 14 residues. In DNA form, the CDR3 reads TGTGCCAGCAGCTTGGTTGGGGGGACCACTGAAGCTTTCTTT. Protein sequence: CASSLVGGTTEAFF.

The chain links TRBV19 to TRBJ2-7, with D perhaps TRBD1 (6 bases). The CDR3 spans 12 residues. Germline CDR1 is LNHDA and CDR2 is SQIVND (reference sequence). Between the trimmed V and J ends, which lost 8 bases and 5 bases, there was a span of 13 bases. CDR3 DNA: TGTGCCAGTGGGGGCGGATTTCACGAGCAGTACTTC. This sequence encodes CASGGGFHEQYF.

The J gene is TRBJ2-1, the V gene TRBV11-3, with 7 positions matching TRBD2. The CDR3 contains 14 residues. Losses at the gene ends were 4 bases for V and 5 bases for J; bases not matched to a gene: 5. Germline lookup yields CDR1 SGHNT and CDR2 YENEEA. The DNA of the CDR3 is TGTGCCAGCAGCTCGGGGGGTTGGGACAATGAGCAGTTCTTC. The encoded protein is CASSSGGWDNEQFF.

The CDR3 DNA reads TGTGCCAGCAGCTTGGACGGGACTACCGACGGGGAGCTGTTTTTT. Protein sequence: CASSLDGTTDGELFF. V and J are TRBV5-4 and TRBJ2-2; 7 nucleotides agree with TRBD2. CDR1 and CDR2 (germline): SGHNT, YYREEE (reference sequence). V lost 0 bases to trimming and J lost 7 bases; unmatched junction nucleotides: 6. There are 15 residues in the CDR3.

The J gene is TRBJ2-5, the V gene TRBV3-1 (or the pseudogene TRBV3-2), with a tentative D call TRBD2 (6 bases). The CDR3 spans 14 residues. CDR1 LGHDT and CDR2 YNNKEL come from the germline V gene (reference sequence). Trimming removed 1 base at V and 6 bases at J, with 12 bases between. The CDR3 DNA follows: TGTGCCAGCAGCCAAGGAGGAGGGAGGAAGACCCAGTACTTC. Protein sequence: CASSQGGGRKTQYF.

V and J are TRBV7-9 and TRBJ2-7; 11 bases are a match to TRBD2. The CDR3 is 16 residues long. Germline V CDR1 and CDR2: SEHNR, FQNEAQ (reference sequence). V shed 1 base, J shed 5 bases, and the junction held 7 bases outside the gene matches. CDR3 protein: CASSLVSGRAWNEQYF. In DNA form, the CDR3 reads TGTGCCAGCAGCTTAGTTAGCGGGAGGGCCTGGAACGAGCAGTACTTC.

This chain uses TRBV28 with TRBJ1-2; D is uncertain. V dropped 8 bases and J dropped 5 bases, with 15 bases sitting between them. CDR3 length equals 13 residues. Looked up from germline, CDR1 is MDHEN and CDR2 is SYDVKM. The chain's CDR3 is CASQTRRVYGYTF. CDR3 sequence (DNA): TGTGCCAGCCAAACCCGGCGGGTATATGGCTACACCTTC.

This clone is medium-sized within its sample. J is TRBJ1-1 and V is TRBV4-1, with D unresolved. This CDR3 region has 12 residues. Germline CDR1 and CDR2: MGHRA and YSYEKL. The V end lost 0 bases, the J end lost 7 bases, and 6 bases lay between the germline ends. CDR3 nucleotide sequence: TGCGCCAGCAGCCAAGATAACGGTGAAGCTTTCTTT. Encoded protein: CASSQDNGEAFF.

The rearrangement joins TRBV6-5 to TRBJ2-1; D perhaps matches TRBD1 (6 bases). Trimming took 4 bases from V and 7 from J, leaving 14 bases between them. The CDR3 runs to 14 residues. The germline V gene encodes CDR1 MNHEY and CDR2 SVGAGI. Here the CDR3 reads CASSFTGRGNEQFF. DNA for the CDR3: TGTGCCAGCAGTTTCACAGGGAGAGGTAATGAGCAGTTCTTC.